These 19 T cell receptor beta chains came from one sample sequenced in a study of T cells in Graves' hyperthyroidism and ophthalmopathy. The TCR beta CDR3 regions underwent amplification using RNA transcripts as the source. HTBI primers drove first-round RT-PCR of the TCR CDR3. Via MiXCR, TCRdb re-called the multiplex PCR reads, giving one row per CDR3 protein. The sample consists of 550,000 to 650,000 distinct CDR3 sequences, 14% of them appearing once. Sequencing input: blood. The receptor source for this set is a woman aged 30 to 39 with Graves' hyperthyroidism that later progressed to Graves' ophthalmopathy.

This clonotype was counted a few times. CDR3 sequence reads: CASRVGTGTDTQYF. CDR3 bases: TGTGCCAGCCGCGTTGGGACAGGGACAGATACGCAGTATTTT. This chain connects TRBV19 to TRBJ2-3, with 9 bases fitting TRBD1. Germline assignment: CDR1 LNHDA and CDR2 SQIVND (reference sequence). J lost 3 bases, V lost 9 bases, and 7 bases had no gene match. The CDR3 sequence is 14 residues long. Supplemented by reference TRBV19 and TRBJ2-3, the full variable domain reads DGGITQSPKYLFRKEGQNVTLSCEQNLNHDAMYWYRQDPGQGLRLIYYSQIVNDFQKGDIAEGYSVSREKKESFPLTVTSAQKNPTAFYLCASRVGTGTDTQYFGPGTRLTVL.

In its sample, this clonotype was seen a few times. The chain is built from TRBV4-3 and TRBJ1-2, with D maybe TRBD1 (6 bases). The V gene's germline CDR1 is LGHNA and CDR2 YSLEER. The length of the CDR3 is 15 residues. V was shortened by 4 bases and J by 0 bases, with 12 bases between the two germline ends. The CDR3 DNA follows: TGCGCCAGCAGCCTTTCCGGGACAACTAACTATGGCTACACCTTC. This codes for CASSLSGTTNYGYTF.

This clonotype was detected many times. CDR3 region: CSVRWTGNYGYTF. The CDR3 DNA is TGCAGCGTTCGATGGACAGGGAACTATGGCTACACCTTC. The chain carries TRBV29-1 and TRBJ1-2; 8 positions match TRBD1. The CDR3 has 13 amino acids. The junction had 4 bases not matched to a gene; V was cut back by 5 bases and J by 2 bases. Germline assignment: CDR1 SQVTM and CDR2 ANQGSEA.

The sample holds a few counts of this clonotype. The chain joins TRBV10-2 to TRBJ2-7; D unclear. The CDR3 runs to 16 residues. In germline, CDR1 is WSHSY, CDR2 SAAADI. V was cut by 8 bases and J by 0 bases, with 20 bases left in between. CDR3 DNA: TGCGCCAGCGATACCGTTATGGGCGCCAGCTCCTACGAGCAGTACTTC. Translated: CASDTVMGASSYEQYF.

This clonotype was detected a few times. V is TRBV12-3 or TRBV12-4 and J is TRBJ2-7, with D hard to call. The CDR3 sequence is 13 residues long. V was cut by 6 bases and J by 9 bases, with 18 bases left in between. In DNA form, the CDR3 reads TGTGCCAGCAGAATTGGGCCCAAGGACCGGCAGTACTTC. Translating gives CASRIGPKDRQYF.

This clonotype has ten or more counts. The genes are TRBV15 and TRBJ2-7, with D possibly TRBD2 on 6 matching bases. This CDR3 has 14 residues. The ends were cut back, 4 bases at V and 2 bases at J, with 12 bases in the middle. CDR1 is LNHNV, CDR2 YYDKDF, per germline (reference sequence). CDR3 amino acids: CATSTPGGTYEQYF. The CDR3 DNA sequence: TGTGCCACCAGCACTCCCGGGGGAACCTACGAGCAGTACTTC.

This clonotype was observed a few times. The chain carries TRBV14 and TRBJ2-1, with 14 bases that match TRBD2. The CDR3 extends over 17 amino acids. J lost 5 bases, V lost 4 bases, and 7 bases had no gene match. The germline gives CDR1 SGHDN, CDR2 FVKESK. The CDR3 DNA reads TGTGCCAGCAGCCTTCGACTAGCGGGAGGGGACGACAATGAGCAGTTCTTC. As protein: CASSLRLAGGDDNEQFF.

The chain has TRBV19 and TRBJ1-5; no definite D call. The ends were cut back, 1 base at V and 0 bases at J, with 10 bases in the middle. CDR3 length: 16 residues. Germline CDR1 is LNHDA and CDR2 is SQIVND (reference sequence). CDR3 in amino acids: CASSIAARDSNQPQHF. CDR3 coding DNA: TGTGCCAGTAGTATAGCCGCGAGGGATAGCAATCAGCCCCAGCATTTT.

V is TRBV27 and J is TRBJ1-2; weak D call: TRBD1 (6 bases). The length of the CDR3 is 13 residues. Germline V lookup: CDR1 MNHEY, CDR2 SMNVEV (reference sequence). Trimming removed 5 bases at V and 6 bases at J, with 13 bases between. The CDR3 here is CASSPGGNHGYTF. The CDR3 coding sequence is TGTGCCAGCAGTCCTGGGGGCAACCATGGCTACACCTTC.

Only a few counts were recorded for this clonotype. The chain is built from TRBV27 and TRBJ2-1, with 10 bases that match TRBD1. The J segment lost 7 bases and the V segment lost 6 bases, leaving 6 bases of the junction unmatched. This CDR3 is built from 14 residues. Per the germline V gene, CDR1 is MNHEY and CDR2 is SMNVEV (reference sequence). The CDR3 is CASRTGGGNNEQFF. The CDR3, as DNA: TGTGCCAGCAGGACAGGGGGCGGTAATAATGAGCAGTTCTTC.

This clonotype was detected many times. The chain couples TRBV27 to TRBJ1-2; D unresolved. Germline lookup yields CDR1 MNHEY and CDR2 SMNVEV (reference sequence). V was trimmed by 8 bases and J by 7 bases, leaving 14 bases between them. The CDR3 totals 12 residues. The CDR3 is CASWSVGGGYTF. CDR3 nucleotide sequence: TGTGCCAGCTGGTCCGTGGGAGGTGGCTACACCTTC.

This clonotype was seen only a few times. V gene TRBV7-3 combines with J gene TRBJ2-1; D is unresolved. This CDR3 comprises 16 residues. Germline values: CDR1 SGHTA, CDR2 FQGTGA. Trimming took off 2 bases at V and 3 bases at J, with 14 bases between the two ends. CDR3 amino acids: CASSLYRWDGYNEQFF. The CDR3 coding sequence is TGTGCCAGCAGCTTATACCGGTGGGATGGCTACAATGAGCAGTTCTTC.

This clonotype was recorded at least ten times. The gene calls are TRBV30 and TRBJ1-3; D unclear. V dropped 7 bases and J dropped 0 bases, with 7 bases sitting between them. Germline V gene lookup returns CDR1 GTSNPN and CDR2 SVGIG (reference sequence). The CDR3 length is 12 residues. The CDR3 protein is CASALSGNTIYF. The DNA of the CDR3 is TGTGCCTCGGCACTCTCTGGAAACACCATATATTTT. The full variable domain, with the rest looked up from reference TRBV30 and TRBJ1-3, is SQTIHQWPATLVQPVGSPLSLECTVEGTSNPNLYWYRQAAGRGLQLLFYSVGIGQISSEVPQNLSASRPQDRQFILSSKKLLLSDSGFYLCASALSGNTIYFGEGSWLTVV.

The chain recombines TRBV11-3 with TRBJ1-2; no clear D gene. The CDR3 is 9 residues long. Germline V CDR1 and CDR2: SGHNT, YENEEA. The V gene lost 5 bases and the J gene lost 13 bases, with 8 bases spanning the gap. The CDR3: CASSPLCTF. Here the CDR3 DNA reads TGTGCCAGCAGCCCTTTGTGCACCTTC.

This clonotype was recorded many times. CDR3 bases: TGTGCCAGTAGACTGTGGGACCCGACAGGGGCCTACAATGAGCAGTTCTTC. Protein product: CASRLWDPTGAYNEQFF. The chain has TRBV19 and TRBJ2-1, with 8 bases identical to TRBD1. The junction had 12 bases not matched to a gene; V was cut back by 6 bases and J by 2 bases. This CDR3 has 17 residues. Germline-derived CDR1 and CDR2 are LNHDA and SQIVND (reference sequence).

This clonotype was found many times. The rearrangement uses TRBV10-3 and TRBJ2-1, with D possibly matching TRBD2 (6 bases). Germline CDR1 is ENHRY and CDR2 is SYGVKD. V lost 2 bases to trimming and J lost 7 bases, with 12 bases between them. The CDR3 runs to 14 residues. CDR3 region: CAISEVGGKNEQFF. CDR3 coding DNA: TGTGCCATCAGTGAGGTGGGAGGAAAAAATGAGCAGTTCTTC.

In this sample, this clonotype turned up many times. This sequence joins TRBV5-6 and TRBJ2-4; a possible D gene is TRBD1 (6 bases). V lost 4 bases and J lost 4, with 15 bases in between. Germline V gene sequence: CDR1 SGHDT, CDR2 YYEEEE. CDR3 length: 15 residues. The CDR3 DNA is TGTGCCAGCAGCCTCCTTGGACAGATGAAAAACATTCAGTACTTC. Translating it yields CASSLLGQMKNIQYF.

Concerning this clonotype: A much larger clone differs from this one at a single base, so this may be a read error. The genes are TRBV4-1 and TRBJ2-7; tentatively, D is TRBD1 (6 bases). This CDR3 region has 17 residues. The germline V gene has CDR1 MGHRA and CDR2 YSYEKL. As DNA, the CDR3 is TGTGCCAGCAACCAATGGACGACAGGCAACACGCGGGACGAGCAGTACTTC. This encodes CASNQWTTGNTRDEQYF.

This clonotype was seen repeatedly, ten times or more. The V call is TRBV6-5, the J call TRBJ1-6; no clear D. Germline loops: CDR1 MNHEY, CDR2 SVGAGI. The germline V and J ends were trimmed by 2 bases and 0 bases, with 11 bases remaining between them. The CDR3 is 17 residues long. The CDR3 DNA reads as TGTGCCAGCAGTTACGGGAGCAGGAGCTCCTATAATTCACCCCTCCACTTT. The encoded protein is CASSYGSRSSYNSPLHF.